The 29 T cell receptor beta chains listed next were all sequenced from one sample in a study of blood T cell repertoires in COVID-19. Sequenced by immunoSEQ multiplex PCR; TCRdb stores in-frame clones only, minus some. Altogether some 110,000 clones are present, 65% to 80% being singletons, with the ten largest covering 2% to 3%. The sequencing input was peripheral blood. These TCRs come from a man aged 50 or older with acute or convalescent COVID-19.

The table lists this clone with a count of one. This chain uses TRBV9 with TRBJ2-3; no clear D. The CDR3 contains 14 residues. The V gene's germline CDR1 is SGDLS and CDR2 YYNGEE. The ends were cut back, 0 bases at V and 5 bases at J, with 10 bases in the middle. The CDR3 reads CASSVAGQEDTQYF. CDR3 nucleotides: TGTGCCAGCAGCGTAGCTGGCCAAGAAGATACGCAGTATTTT.

The chain uses TRBV28 and TRBJ1-5; 10 nucleotides match TRBD1. In germline, CDR1 is MDHEN, CDR2 SYDVKM. With 2 bases clipped from V and 5 bases from J, the junction kept 3 bases outside the gene matches. The CDR3 consists of 15 residues. In DNA, the CDR3 is TGTGCCAGCAGTTTAAGGACAGGGGGACATCAGCCCCAGCATTTT. Amino acids: CASSLRTGGHQPQHF.

This chain connects TRBV5-1 to TRBJ2-1; D is perhaps TRBD2 (5 bases). This CDR3 has 14 residues. With 5 bases removed from V and 0 bases from J, the gap between germline ends came to 9 bases. Per the germline V gene, CDR1 is SGHRS and CDR2 is YFSETQ. The CDR3 DNA reads TGCGCCAGCAGACGAGGGAGCTCCTACAATGAGCAGTTCTTC. This gives the protein CASRRGSSYNEQFF.

The rearrangement joins TRBV5-6 to TRBJ1-2; a possible D gene is TRBD1 (5 bases). Trimming pared 4 bases from V and 1 base from J, leaving 14 bases between. CDR3 length: 15 residues. Germline loops: CDR1 SGHDT, CDR2 YYEEEE. In DNA form, the CDR3 reads TGTGCCAGCAGCGACGGGACTCCGGATAACTATGGCTACACCTTC. Protein product: CASSDGTPDNYGYTF.

The gene calls are TRBV7-3 and TRBJ2-3, with 8 bases matching TRBD2. The germline V gene encodes CDR1 SGHTA and CDR2 FQGTGA. Trimming took 5 bases from V and 4 from J; bases not matched to a gene: 5. The CDR3 consists of 14 residues. This chain's CDR3 is CASSPVGGADTQYF. CDR3 DNA: TGTGCCAGCAGCCCCGTCGGGGGGGCAGATACGCAGTATTTT.

A word on this clone: Sequence at one end of the junction differs from germline and may be a read error. V usage is TRBV5-6 and J usage is TRBJ1-6; TRBD1 matches at 7 bases. The CDR3 has 11 residues. From germline, CDR1 is SGHDT and CDR2 YYEEEE. CDR3 sequence reads: CASSNSGQSIF. CDR3 nucleotides: TGTGCCAGCAGTAACTCGGGACAGTCGATCTTT.

This sequence joins TRBV27 and TRBJ2-1, with D maybe TRBD2 (5 bases). Trimming left V 3 bases short and J 0 bases short, with 9 bases between. The CDR3 is made up of 15 amino acids. Germline V gives CDR1 MNHEY, CDR2 SMNVEV (reference sequence). The CDR3 loop reads CASSFGGRSYNEQFF. The CDR3 nucleotides read TGTGCCAGCAGTTTCGGCGGGCGCTCCTACAATGAGCAGTTCTTC.

This chain connects TRBV2 to TRBJ2-2, with TRBD2 matching over 12 bases. V shed 5 bases, J shed 5 bases, and the junction held 6 bases outside the gene matches. The CDR3 consists of 16 residues. Per germline, CDR1 SNHLY and CDR2 FYNNEI. CDR3 region: CASSPRLAGATGELFF. For the CDR3, the DNA is TGTGCCAGCAGTCCCCGACTAGCGGGAGCTACCGGGGAGCTGTTTTTT.

This clone appeared once. The chain joins TRBV5-5 to TRBJ2-7; 7 positions match TRBD1. The CDR3 spans 14 residues. The J segment lost 3 bases and the V segment lost 4 bases, leaving 7 bases of the junction unmatched. Germline-derived CDR1 and CDR2 are SGHKS and YYEKEE (reference sequence). The CDR3 sequence: CASSTGTDVYEQYF. Written as DNA, the CDR3 is TGTGCCAGCAGCACCGGGACAGATGTCTACGAGCAGTACTTC.

J is TRBJ2-3 and V is TRBV19; D gene uncertain. The CDR3 covers 15 residues. V was trimmed by 0 bases and J by 2 bases, leaving 9 bases between them. CDR1 is LNHDA and CDR2 is SQIVND in the germline V gene (reference sequence). The CDR3 sequence: CASSIDIAATDTQYF. CDR3 nucleotides: TGTGCCAGTAGTATAGATATAGCAGCCACAGATACGCAGTATTTT.

This chain connects TRBV2 to TRBJ2-3; 16 bases line up with TRBD2. The germline CDR1 and CDR2 sequences are SNHLY and FYNNEI. The length of the CDR3 is 17 residues. V gave up 4 bases and J gave up 4 bases; unmatched junction bases: 5. The CDR3 DNA reads TGTGCCAGCAGTGGGGGGACTAGCGGGAGGGCCCCAGATACGCAGTATTTT. Translating it yields CASSGGTSGRAPDTQYF.

V gene TRBV9 combines with J gene TRBJ2-5; TRBD2 might be the D (7 bases). Trimming took 0 bases from V and 4 from J, leaving 13 bases between them. CDR3 size: 15 residues. Germline V CDR1 and CDR2: SGDLS, YYNGEE. This chain's CDR3 is CASSVGGGLGETQYF. The CDR3 coding sequence is TGTGCCAGCAGCGTAGGGGGGGGCTTGGGAGAGACCCAGTACTTC.

The chain recombines TRBV9 with TRBJ1-2; the D gene is possibly TRBD1 (6 bases). Germline loops: CDR1 SGDLS, CDR2 YYNGEE. The CDR3 contains 15 residues. Trimming shortened V by 0 bases and J by 2 bases, and 11 bases separated the two germline ends. The CDR3 DNA is TGTGCCAGCAGCGTAGGGGGACACCTAAACTATGGCTACACCTTC. It specifies CASSVGGHLNYGYTF.

The V call is TRBV9, the J call TRBJ1-5; D is undetermined. V was trimmed by 4 bases and J by 6 bases, leaving 11 bases between them. Germline values: CDR1 SGDLS, CDR2 YYNGEE. The CDR3 sequence is 13 residues long. The CDR3, as DNA: TGTGCCAGCAGCCCCCCAGGAGGTCAGCCCCAGCATTTT. This translates into CASSPPGGQPQHF.

The J gene is TRBJ1-5, the V gene TRBV6-5; D uncertain. CDR3 length: 13 amino acids. Per the germline V gene, CDR1 is MNHEY and CDR2 is SVGAGI. In DNA, the CDR3 is TGTGCTACCCGGAGAGCTATCGGTCAGCCCCAGCATTTT. It is translated as CATRRAIGQPQHF.

The V and J genes are TRBV5-6 and TRBJ2-6; D remains unclear. V dropped 4 bases and J dropped 1 base, with 9 bases sitting between them. Germline V CDR1 and CDR2: SGHDT, YYEEEE. CDR3 size: 15 residues. The CDR3 nucleotides read TGTGCCAGCAGCACACGAGGTTCTGGGGCCAACGTCCTGACTTTC. It yields the protein CASSTRGSGANVLTF.

This clone was detected only a few times. The genes are TRBV5-1 and TRBJ2-4, with 8 bases fitting TRBD2. After removal of 4 bases from V and 4 bases from J, the junction contained 4 bases not matched to a gene. This CDR3 is built from 14 residues. Germline V gene data show CDR1 as SGHRS and CDR2 as YFSETQ. CDR3 region: CASSLGGDKNIQYF. The CDR3 nucleotides read TGCGCCAGCAGCCTCGGGGGGGATAAAAACATTCAGTACTTC.

The chain carries TRBV15 and TRBJ2-3, with TRBD2 as a possible D gene (6 bases). The CDR3 contains 15 residues. Germline V gene lookup returns CDR1 LNHNV and CDR2 YYDKDF (reference sequence). Trimming took off 1 base at V and 2 bases at J, with 10 bases between the two ends. The CDR3 nucleotides are TGTGCCACCAGCAGAGCGCGGGGCCTCACAGATACGCAGTATTTT. It codes for CATSRARGLTDTQYF.

V usage is TRBV2 and J usage is TRBJ2-7, with 8 nucleotides matching TRBD2. V lost 6 bases and J lost 0; bases outside the gene matches: 4. CDR3 length: 14 amino acids. Germline V gene data show CDR1 as SNHLY and CDR2 as FYNNEI. CDR3 sequence reads: CASRQRGGSYEQYF. The CDR3 bases are TGTGCCAGCAGACAACGGGGGGGCTCCTACGAGCAGTACTTC.

The rearrangement joins TRBV6-4 to TRBJ1-2, with TRBD1 matching over 7 bases. Germline assignment: CDR1 MRHNA and CDR2 SNTAGT. J gave up 3 bases and V 7 bases, and 11 bases lay outside the gene matches. This CDR3 contains 15 residues. The CDR3 loop is CASKATGAIDYGYTF. Here the CDR3 DNA reads TGTGCCAGCAAAGCAACAGGGGCCATTGACTATGGCTACACCTTC.

The gene calls are TRBV28 and TRBJ2-1; 7 bases align to TRBD2. The V gene's germline CDR1 is MDHEN and CDR2 SYDVKM. The CDR3 loop spans 13 amino acids. J was trimmed by 4 bases and V by 7 bases; bases with no gene match: 4. The CDR3 nucleotides read TGTGCCAGCACACTAGCGCCATACAATGAGCAGTTCTTC. Amino acids: CASTLAPYNEQFF.

The chain carries TRBV15 and TRBJ2-7; unclear D gene. From germline, CDR1 is LNHNV and CDR2 YYDKDF (reference sequence). The V end lost 0 bases, the J end lost 4 bases, and 7 bases lay between the germline ends. The CDR3 has 13 amino acids. The CDR3 is CATSRDPLYEQYF. DNA of the CDR3: TGTGCCACCAGCAGAGACCCCCTATACGAGCAGTACTTC.

This chain joins TRBV3-1 (or the pseudogene TRBV3-2) and TRBJ1-2; weak D call: TRBD1 (5 bases). V shed 7 bases and J shed 2 bases, with 8 bases lying between them. Germline CDR1 reads LGHDT; CDR2 reads YNNKEL (reference sequence). The CDR3 contains 12 residues. This CDR3 is CASKTGNYGYTF. CDR3 in DNA: TGTGCCAGCAAAACAGGAAACTATGGCTACACCTTC.

V usage is TRBV24-1 and J usage is TRBJ1-3; the match to TRBD1 covers 7 bases. Germline loops: CDR1 KGHDR, CDR2 SFDVKD. The J segment lost 9 bases and the V segment lost 5 bases, leaving 9 bases of the junction unmatched. The CDR3 spans 14 residues. CDR3 in amino acids: CATSVPRDRGTIYF. DNA for the CDR3: TGTGCCACCAGTGTCCCCCGGGACAGAGGCACCATATATTTT.

The count of this clone is one. The rearrangement links TRBV7-3 to TRBJ2-5; 9 positions agree with TRBD2. CDR1 and CDR2 from the germline V gene are SGHTA and FQGTGA. J gave up 1 base and V 5 bases, and 8 bases lay outside the gene matches. The CDR3 length is 16 residues. The CDR3 bases are TGTGCCAGCAGCCCGTTAGCGGGGGTCTTCCAAGAGACCCAGTACTTC. Protein: CASSPLAGVFQETQYF.

The rearrangement uses TRBV5-6 and TRBJ2-2; 7 nucleotides line up with TRBD2. The CDR3 is 17 residues long. V dropped 0 bases and J dropped 5; count of bases not matched to a gene: 10. CDR1 and CDR2 (germline): SGHDT, YYEEEE. CDR3 region: CASSLVAQRGMTGELFF. Here the CDR3 DNA reads TGTGCCAGCAGCTTGGTGGCCCAGCGGGGTATGACCGGGGAGCTGTTTTTT. Variable domain in full (rest from reference TRBV5-6 and TRBJ2-2): DAGVTQSPTHLIKTRGQQVTLRCSPKSGHDTVSWYQQALGQGPQFIFQYYEEEERQRGNFPDRFSGHQFPNYSSELNVNALLLGDSALYLCASSLVAQRGMTGELFFGEGSRLTVL.

The rearrangement links TRBV7-2 to TRBJ2-7; tentative D call: TRBD2 (5 bases). With 3 bases removed from V and 5 bases from J, the gap between germline ends came to 20 bases. This CDR3 region has 16 residues. The germline V gene has CDR1 SGHTA and CDR2 FQGNSA. In DNA, the CDR3 is TGTGCCAGCAGCTTCCGACGGGCGTCGGGAAGGCACGAGCAGTACTTC. Amino acid sequence: CASSFRRASGRHEQYF.

The CDR3 loop is CASSLAWSSGDSYNEQFF. The CDR3, as DNA: TGTGCCAGCAGCTTAGCATGGTCTAGCGGGGATTCCTACAATGAGCAGTTCTTC. This chain connects TRBV11-2 to TRBJ2-1; 9 nucleotides agree with TRBD2. Trimming cost V 1 base and J 1 base; bases outside gene matches: 8. Germline values: CDR1 SGHAT, CDR2 FQNNGV. The CDR3 runs 18 residues. The full variable domain, rest sourced from reference TRBV11-2 and TRBJ2-1, is EAGVAQSPRYKIIEKRQSVAFWCNPISGHATLYWYQQILGQGPKLLIQFQNNGVVDDSQLPKDRFSAERLKGVDSTLKIQPAKLEDSAVYLCASSLAWSSGDSYNEQFFGPGTRLTVL.

CDR3 amino acids: CASSVRQGDTEAFF. In DNA form, the CDR3 reads TGTGCCAGCAGCGTGAGACAGGGGGACACTGAAGCTTTCTTT. The chain carries TRBV9 and TRBJ1-1; 9 nucleotides line up with TRBD1. The trim removed 2 bases at V and 3 bases at J, leaving 2 bases unmatched. The CDR3 contains 14 residues. Germline V lookup: CDR1 SGDLS, CDR2 YYNGEE.